This is a list of T cell receptor beta chains from one sample in a study of T-cell reconstitution after alpha-beta-depleted transplantation in children. TCRdb independently ran MiXCR on the PCR reads; one entry per CDR3 protein. The table has 130,000 to 150,000 distinct CDR3 sequences, around 8.8% seen once. The input for sequencing was PBMCs, mostly from graft donor cells, taken 180 days after TCRalphabeta/CD19-depleted stem cell transplant. Every receptor here comes from a female patient aged 2-10 years who had a stem cell transplant for congenital amegakaryocytic thrombocytopenia, so the T cells may come from the graft donor. CDR3s include the opening cysteine and the closing phenylalanine or tryptophan. The order of the fields is V gene, clone size, D gene, J gene, CDR3 protein, CDR3 DNA. A D gene is named only where the DNA matches it firmly. Only some rows state a clone size, as once, few, many or a class for expanded clones.

TRBV20-1	many	TRBD1	TRBJ2-2	CSAAGGTGELFF	TGCAGTGCTGCAGGGGGTACCGGGGAGCTGTTTTTT
TRBV11-2	NA	TRBD2	TRBJ2-1	CASRPKGLAGGNEQFF	TGTGCCAGCAGACCTAAGGGACTAGCGGGAGGCAATGAGCAGTTCTTC
TRBV12-3/TRBV12-4	NA	TRBD2	TRBJ2-5	CASRTVGAGDETQYF	TGTGCCAGCAGAACTGTCGGGGCGGGGGATGAGACCCAGTACTTC
TRBV7-6	many	NA	TRBJ1-4	CASSLGQGGPEKLFF	TGTGCCAGCAGCTTAGGGCAGGGTGGTCCTGAAAAACTGTTTTTT
TRBV5-1	many	NA	TRBJ2-2	CASSKGSGAGELFF	TGCGCCAGCAGCAAGGGTAGTGGGGCCGGGGAGCTGTTTTTT
TRBV12-3/TRBV12-4	many	NA	TRBJ1-2	CASSSRDNHYGYTF	TGTGCCAGCAGTAGCAGGGACAACCACTATGGCTACACCTTC
TRBV29-1	many	NA	TRBJ2-7	CSVRDTLTYEQYF	TGCAGCGTGAGGGACACTCTTACCTACGAGCAGTACTTC
TRBV4-1	few	NA	TRBJ1-5	CASRLQGGSNQPQHF	TGCGCCAGCAGGCTACAGGGAGGGAGCAATCAGCCCCAGCATTTT
TRBV12-3/TRBV12-4	many	NA	TRBJ1-2	CASRSRANYGYTF	TGTGCCAGCAGAAGCCGTGCTAACTATGGCTACACCTTC
TRBV4-2	NA	NA	TRBJ1-4	CAMSPGPLGWLFF	TGTGCCATGAGCCCCGGGCCCTTAGGGTGGCTGTTTTTT
TRBV6-1	many	NA	TRBJ2-5	CASSENTGRGETQYF	TGTGCCAGCAGTGAAAACACAGGGCGTGGGGAGACCCAGTACTTC
TRBV6-1	many	TRBD1	TRBJ2-3	CASMDRGLGGADTQYF	TGTGCCAGCATGGACAGGGGGCTCGGCGGCGCAGATACGCAGTATTTT
TRBV5-1	NA	NA	TRBJ2-7	CASSLAEGYEQYF	TGCGCCAGCAGCTTGGCCGAGGGGTACGAGCAGTACTTC
TRBV20-1	many	NA	TRBJ2-7	CSALRQGHEQYF	TGCAGTGCTTTACGTCAGGGTCACGAGCAGTACTTC
TRBV5-4	NA	TRBD2	TRBJ2-2	CASSWQRGDHGELFF	TGTGCCAGCAGCTGGCAGCGGGGGGATCACGGGGAGCTGTTTTTT
TRBV5-1	many	NA	TRBJ2-3	CASSTRQGGSTDTQYF	TGCGCCAGCAGCACCAGACAGGGAGGAAGCACAGATACGCAGTATTTT
TRBV18	many	TRBD2	TRBJ2-3	CASSPALADTQYF	TGTGCCAGCTCACCGGCACTAGCGGATACGCAGTATTTT
TRBV5-1	many	TRBD2	TRBJ2-4	CARGGGRQYF	TGCGCCAGGGGCGGCGGGAGGCAGTACTTC
TRBV20-1	NA	TRBD1	TRBJ1-2	CSATQGAYYGYTF	TGCAGTGCCACACAGGGGGCATACTATGGCTACACCTTC
TRBV25-1	many	NA	TRBJ1-3	CASSEWEQGNTIYF	TGTGCCAGCAGTGAATGGGAGCAAGGAAACACCATATATTTT
TRBV5-5	many	TRBD2	TRBJ2-2	CASSNWEGANTGELFF	TGTGCCAGCAGTAATTGGGAGGGCGCGAACACCGGGGAGCTGTTTTTT
TRBV20-1	NA	TRBD1	TRBJ2-1	CSAPSDRWSYNEQFF	TGCAGTGCCCCCTCGGACAGGTGGTCCTACAATGAGCAGTTCTTC
TRBV28	many	TRBD1	TRBJ2-7	CASSLQTGGEGQYF	TGTGCCAGCAGTTTGCAAACAGGGGGCGAAGGGCAGTACTTC
TRBV12-3/TRBV12-4	many	TRBD2	TRBJ2-1	CASRPAGRDEQFF	TGTGCCAGCAGACCCGCAGGGAGGGATGAGCAGTTCTTC
TRBV7-2	few	NA	TRBJ2-1	CASSLAPGHYNEQFF	TGTGCCAGCAGCTTAGCCCCGGGACACTACAATGAGCAGTTCTTC
TRBV23-1	few	NA	TRBJ2-5	CASSPLGTQYF	TGCGCCAGCAGTCCTCTGGGGACCCAGTACTTC
TRBV12-3/TRBV12-4	many	NA	TRBJ1-5	CASSFGDEYSNQPQHF	TGTGCCAGCAGTTTTGGGGACGAATATAGCAATCAGCCCCAGCATTTT
TRBV20-1	many	NA	TRBJ2-7	CSARREDEQYF	TGCAGTGCTCGAAGGGAGGACGAGCAGTACTTC
TRBV20-1	many	NA	TRBJ2-7	CSAGRVGYEQYF	TGCAGTGCGGGCCGGGTGGGCTACGAGCAGTACTTC
TRBV7-2	many	TRBD2	TRBJ2-7	CASSLVLAGTGEQYF	TGTGCCAGCAGCTTAGTGCTAGCGGGAACGGGGGAGCAGTACTTC
TRBV12-3/TRBV12-4	few	NA	TRBJ2-1	CASSERGSSYNEQFF	TGTGCCAGCAGTGAACGGGGAAGCTCCTACAATGAGCAGTTCTTC
TRBV20-1	few	TRBD2	TRBJ2-2	CSATSGRAAGELFF	TGCAGTGCTACCAGCGGGAGGGCCGCCGGGGAGCTGTTTTTT
TRBV7-6	NA	TRBD2	TRBJ2-7	CASSLALAGSYEQYF	TGTGCCAGCAGCTTAGCCCTAGCGGGATCCTACGAGCAGTACTTC
TRBV6-1	many	NA	TRBJ1-5	CASSEEVSQPQHF	TGTGCCAGCAGTGAGGAGGTCAGTCAGCCCCAGCATTTT
TRBV5-6	many	NA	TRBJ2-3	CASSSGGSTDTQYF	TGTGCCAGCAGCTCCGGAGGCAGCACAGATACGCAGTATTTT
TRBV15	NA	TRBD2	TRBJ2-1	CATSIRGGSYNEQFF	TGTGCCACCAGCATTCGGGGGGGGTCCTACAATGAGCAGTTCTTC
TRBV7-8	NA	TRBD1	TRBJ1-1	CASSLRQGAEAFF	TGTGCCAGCAGCCTACGACAGGGGGCTGAAGCTTTCTTT
TRBV12-3/TRBV12-4	many	NA	TRBJ1-2	CASRPGRGTGYTF	TGTGCCAGCAGACCTGGGAGGGGAACGGGCTACACCTTC
TRBV4-3	many	NA	TRBJ2-3	CASSQLPGPAHDTQYF	TGCGCCAGCAGCCAACTTCCGGGACCCGCACATGATACGCAGTATTTT
TRBV20-1	few	TRBD2	TRBJ2-2	CSARGALAGGNTGELFF	TGCAGTGCTAGAGGGGCGCTAGCGGGAGGTAACACCGGGGAGCTGTTTTTT